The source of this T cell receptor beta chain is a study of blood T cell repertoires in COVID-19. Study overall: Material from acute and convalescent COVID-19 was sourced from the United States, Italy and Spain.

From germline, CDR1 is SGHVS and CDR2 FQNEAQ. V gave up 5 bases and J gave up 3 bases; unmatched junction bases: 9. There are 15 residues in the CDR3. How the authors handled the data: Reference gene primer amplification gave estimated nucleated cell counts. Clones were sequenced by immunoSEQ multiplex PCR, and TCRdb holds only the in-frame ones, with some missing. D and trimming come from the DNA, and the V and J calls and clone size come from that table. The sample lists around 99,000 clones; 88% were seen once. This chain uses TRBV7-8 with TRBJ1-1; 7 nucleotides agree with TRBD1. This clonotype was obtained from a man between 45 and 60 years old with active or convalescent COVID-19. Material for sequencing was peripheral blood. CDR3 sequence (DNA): TGTGCCAGCAGCCCATACGCCCAGGGGGACACTGAAGCTTTCTTT. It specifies CASSPYAQGDTEAFF.